These 14 T cell receptor beta chains came from one sample sequenced in a study of response to subunit inactivated influenza vaccine. TCRdb reprocessed the RT-PCR reads with MiXCR, giving one entry per CDR3 protein. The sample holds around 190,000 distinct CDR3 sequences, nearly 9.5% seen once. The sample in question was non-naive T cells sorted from PBMCs, obtained on the day of vaccination. The receptors here all came from a man in his fifties or sixties who received an inactivated influenza vaccine.

J is TRBJ2-1 and V is TRBV2, with 15 bases aligning to TRBD2. With V trimmed by 7 bases and J by 13 bases, 8 bases remained unmatched. This CDR3 region has 14 residues. Germline V gene lookup returns CDR1 SNHLY and CDR2 FYNNEI. The CDR3 sequence is CASNRGTSGGLQFF. For the CDR3, the DNA is TGTGCCAGCAACCGCGGGACTAGCGGGGGGTTACAGTTCTTC.

The chain has TRBV6-5 and TRBJ1-4; D ambiguous. The CDR3 has 13 residues. Trimming left V 4 bases short and J 6 bases short, with 9 bases between. Germline V lookup: CDR1 MNHEY, CDR2 SVGAGI. The CDR3 region has the DNA TGTGCCAGCAGTTTCCGGGCGCATGAAAAACTGTTTTTT. It specifies CASSFRAHEKLFF.

This clonotype was seen repeatedly, ten times or more. This chain links TRBV11-2 with TRBJ2-7; D remains unclear. CDR3 length equals 15 residues. Looked up from germline, CDR1 is SGHAT and CDR2 is FQNNGV. Trimming pared 0 bases from V and 4 bases from J, leaving 13 bases between. Here the CDR3 reads CASSLDSFVRYEQYF. The CDR3 DNA is TGTGCCAGCAGCTTAGATTCTTTTGTTAGATACGAGCAGTACTTC.

In this sample, this clonotype turned up a few times. The chain couples TRBV27 to TRBJ2-3; 8 bases agree with TRBD2. V lost 3 bases to trimming and J lost 1 base; unmatched junction nucleotides: 3. Looked up from germline, CDR1 is MNHEY and CDR2 is SMNVEV (reference sequence). The CDR3 consists of 15 residues. In DNA, the CDR3 is TGTGCCAGCAGTTTCGCGGGGGGCCGCACAGATACGCAGTATTTT. Amino acid sequence: CASSFAGGRTDTQYF.

This clonotype came up a few times. This CDR3 is CASSLRTAEQYF. The CDR3 DNA sequence: TGTGCCAGCAGCTTACGAACCGCCGAGCAGTACTTC. This chain joins TRBV13 and TRBJ2-7; no firm D call. Trimming removed 2 bases from V and 6 bases from J, with 8 bases in between. Germline V gives CDR1 PRHDT, CDR2 FYEKMQ (reference sequence). This CDR3 has 12 residues. The entire variable domain, with the rest obtained from reference TRBV13 and TRBJ2-7, is as follows: AAGVIQSPRHLIKEKRETATLKCYPIPRHDTVYWYQQGPGQDPQFLISFYEKMQSDKGSIPDRFSAQQFSDYHSELNMSSLELGDSALYFCASSLRTAEQYFGPGTRLTVT.

This clonotype was seen ten or more times. The gene calls are TRBV4-2 and TRBJ2-7; the D gene is possibly TRBD1 (6 bases). Trimming removed 1 base at V and 1 base at J, with 11 bases between. CDR1 and CDR2 (germline): LGHNA, YNFKEQ. This CDR3 region has 15 residues. CDR3 sequence: CASSQGTGRSYEQYF. CDR3 in DNA: TGTGCCAGCAGCCAAGGAACAGGGAGATCCTACGAGCAGTACTTC.

This sequence joins TRBV11-2 and TRBJ2-3; TRBD1 matches at 8 bases. The CDR3 has 14 residues. V was clipped by 5 bases and J by 3 bases; unmatched bases: 4. Germline CDR1 SGHAT, CDR2 FQNNGV. CDR3 sequence reads: CASSADRVTDTQYF. The CDR3 DNA follows: TGTGCCAGCAGCGCGGACAGGGTGACAGATACGCAGTATTTT.

This clonotype was detected a few times. The chain combines TRBV12-3 or TRBV12-4 with TRBJ1-5, with D maybe TRBD1 (5 bases). The V end was cut by 6 bases, the J end by 7 bases, with 10 bases between. The CDR3 is made up of 12 amino acids. CDR3 bases: TGTGCCAGCAGGGGGGGGTCCCAGCCCCAGCATTTT. Translating it yields CASRGGSQPQHF.

The chain links TRBV6-1 to TRBJ1-1; D unresolved. Germline CDR1 is MNHNS and CDR2 is SASEGT. The CDR3 length is 14 residues. V was cut by 1 base and J by 0 bases, with 6 bases left in between. The CDR3 loop reads CASSEGGLNTEAFF. The CDR3 DNA reads TGTGCCAGCAGTGAAGGGGGATTGAACACTGAAGCTTTCTTT.

This clonotype was detected a few times. The V call is TRBV5-1, the J call TRBJ2-2; D might be TRBD1 or TRBD2, each matching 5 bases. Trimming shortened V by 0 bases and J by 5 bases, and 17 bases separated the two germline ends. Germline V lookup: CDR1 SGHRS, CDR2 YFSETQ. The CDR3 covers 17 residues. CDR3: CASSLAGAPIGTGELFF. The CDR3 nucleotides are TGCGCCAGCAGCTTGGCCGGGGCGCCGATTGGGACCGGGGAGCTGTTTTTT.

This clonotype was seen ten or more times. This sequence joins TRBV12-3 or TRBV12-4 and TRBJ2-1; 7 nucleotides line up with TRBD1. This CDR3 is built from 16 residues. V trimming: 5 bases; J trimming: 0 bases; junction bases outside the gene matches: 7. The CDR3 loop is CASSLRGFSSYNEQFF. The CDR3 nucleotides are TGTGCCAGCAGTCTCAGGGGGTTTAGCTCCTACAATGAGCAGTTCTTC.

This clonotype was counted many times. This chain joins TRBV12-3 or TRBV12-4 and TRBJ1-6; 9 bases map to TRBD1. Trimming cost V 6 bases and J 8 bases; bases outside gene matches: 8. The CDR3 consists of 15 residues. CDR3 residues: CASRVGQGVYSPLHF. The DNA for the CDR3 is TGTGCCAGCAGGGTGGGACAGGGAGTCTATTCACCCCTCCACTTT.

This clonotype was counted at least ten times. The gene calls are TRBV6-1 and TRBJ2-1, with D unclear. Germline V gene lookup returns CDR1 MNHNS and CDR2 SASEGT. The CDR3 length is 14 residues. Trimming stripped 6 bases from V and 9 bases from J, with 18 bases between. Here the CDR3 reads CASSARAPTTEQFF. Written as DNA, the CDR3 is TGTGCCAGCAGCGCCCGGGCCCCTACCACTGAGCAGTTCTTC.

The chain uses TRBV11-2 and TRBJ1-4; D remains ambiguous. Germline V CDR1 and CDR2: SGHAT, FQNNGV. Trimming removed 6 bases at V and 8 bases at J, with 16 bases between. This CDR3 has 14 amino acids. The DNA for the CDR3 is TGTGCCAGCAGGAAGGGTCACGGAGGGGAAAAACTGTTTTTT. Protein sequence: CASRKGHGGEKLFF.